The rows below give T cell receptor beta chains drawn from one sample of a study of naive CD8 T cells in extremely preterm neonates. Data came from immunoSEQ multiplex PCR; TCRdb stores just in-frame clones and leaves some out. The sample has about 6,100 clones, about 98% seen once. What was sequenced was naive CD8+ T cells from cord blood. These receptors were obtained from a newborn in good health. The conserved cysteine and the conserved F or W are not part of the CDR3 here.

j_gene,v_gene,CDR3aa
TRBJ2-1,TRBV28,ASSPGTSHNEQF
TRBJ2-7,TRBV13,ASSSGASYEQY
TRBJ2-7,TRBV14,ASSPRTRRTYEQY
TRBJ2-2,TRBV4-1,ASSQESDRAYTGELF
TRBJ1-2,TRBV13,ASSLALLQGYT
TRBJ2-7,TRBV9,ASSDSGGPNEQY
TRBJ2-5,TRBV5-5,ASSLEGTSKKTQY
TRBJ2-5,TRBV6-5,ASSYTSGGEETQY
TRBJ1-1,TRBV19,ASSIAGVTEAF
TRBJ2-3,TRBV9,ASSSRLAGGPDTDTQY
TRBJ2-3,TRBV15,ATSRARADTQY
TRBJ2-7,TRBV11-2,ASRRGEQY
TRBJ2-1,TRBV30,AWSVATSGEQF
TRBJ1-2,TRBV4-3,ASSQASQGGGGYT
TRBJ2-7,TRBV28,ASSWGGYEQY
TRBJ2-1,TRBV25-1,ASSLLAGGGNEQF
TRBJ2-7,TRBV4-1,ASSQDGAYEQY
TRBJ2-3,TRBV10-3,AISGRTGATDTQY
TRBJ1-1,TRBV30,AWRQDTEAF
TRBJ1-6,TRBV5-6,ASSLGDSSYNSPLH
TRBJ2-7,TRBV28,ASRYTGDLREQY
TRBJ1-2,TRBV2,ASSGTGYGYT
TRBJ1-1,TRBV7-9,ASSLDRPAAEAF
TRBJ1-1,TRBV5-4,ASSLASNTEAF
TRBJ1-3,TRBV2,ASSEATGQNTIY
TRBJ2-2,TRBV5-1,ASSPDRAATGELF
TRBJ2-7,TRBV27,ASSLWAGGSYEQY
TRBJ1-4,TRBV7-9,ASSLAGGLQDEKLF
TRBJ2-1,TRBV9,ASSVLGLSSNEQF
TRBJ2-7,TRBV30,AWSVAGVTEQY
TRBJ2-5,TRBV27,ASSLSTGKETQY
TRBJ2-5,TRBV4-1,ASSQAGGETQY
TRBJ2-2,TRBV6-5,ASRLAGGNTGELF
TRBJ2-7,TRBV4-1,ASSHPPGTGVHEQY
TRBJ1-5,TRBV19,ASSIGTRGYQPQH
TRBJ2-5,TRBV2,ASIVWGGETQY
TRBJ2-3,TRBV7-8,ASSSRASESTDTQY
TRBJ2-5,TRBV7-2,ASSLEAGETQY
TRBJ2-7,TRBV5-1,ASSSTSYEQY
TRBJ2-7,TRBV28,ASSFPGTPYEQY
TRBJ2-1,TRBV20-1,SVRGGDEQF
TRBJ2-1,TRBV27,ASSLWTGYNEQF
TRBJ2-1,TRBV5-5,ASRDSSYNEQF
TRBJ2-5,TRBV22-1,PGSAYQLAGEETQY
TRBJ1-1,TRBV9,ASSVAGQNTEAF
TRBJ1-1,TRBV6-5,ASSEWTGGRAF
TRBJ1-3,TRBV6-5,ATWLSSGNTIY
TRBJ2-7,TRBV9,ASSVGDNYEQY
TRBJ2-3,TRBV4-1,ASSQFGLAGTDTQY
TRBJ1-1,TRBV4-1,ASSLKGGPTEAF
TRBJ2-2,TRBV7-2,ASSLVGGRTGELF
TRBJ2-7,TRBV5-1,ASSLESDVTGSYEQY
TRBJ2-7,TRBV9,ASSVAGGNYEQY
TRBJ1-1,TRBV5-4,ASSFSGLNTEAF
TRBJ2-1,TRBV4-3,ASSQDGTTYNEQF
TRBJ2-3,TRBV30,AWRGGIFTDTQY
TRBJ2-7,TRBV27,ASSYRGAGGSYEQY
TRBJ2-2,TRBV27,ASSLGQGNTGELF
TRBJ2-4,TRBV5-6,ASSLDSGRGENIQY
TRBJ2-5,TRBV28,ASPTGDLNRY